This TCR beta chain appears in the sequencing data of a study of early T cells in non-severe SARS-CoV-2 infection. Study in general: Investigators sequenced bulk RNA drawn from unsorted whole blood, and chains remained unpaired. General study points: The matching step, a VDJdb search, favored anti-spike CD8 responses and missed private and CD4 specificities.

The CDR3 is made up of 22 amino acids. V dropped 4 bases and J dropped 1 base, with 35 bases sitting between them. CDR1 DFQATT and CDR2 SNEGSKA come from the germline V gene (reference sequence). Unique molecular identifiers tagged individual cDNA molecules. One entry per CDR3 protein results from TCRdb running MiXCR on the 5' RACE reads. This table holds about 84,000 distinct CDR3 sequences, over 10% found once. For this clonotype: What it binds is unknown.

The genes are TRBV20-1 and TRBJ1-5; no reliable D call. Sequenced material: whole blood. This TCR was recovered from an adult who was a healthcare worker with PCR-confirmed SARS-CoV-2 infection or an uninfected control (not recorded which). The CDR3 sequence is CSATLTYPNSELTTQSNQPQHF. The CDR3 DNA sequence: TGCAGTGCTACCCTGACGTACCCAAACTCCGAATTGACCACACAAAGCAATCAGCCCCAGCATTTT.